This section outlines one TCR beta chain sequence together with its context. The sample is drawn from a study of T cell changes during pregnancy in multiple sclerosis. Profiling relied on immunoSEQ multiplex PCR, and the TCRdb table lists in-frame clones only, not all of them. The repertoire consists of 35,000 to 55,000 clones, with around 90% occurring once and the leading ten covering 5.5% to 6%. The sample in question was CD8+ T cells from peripheral blood mononuclear cells, obtained after pregnancy. This clonotype was obtained from a female donor in good health, enrolled as a control in a pregnancy study.

The CDR3 protein is CASSLGSGLGYEQYF. CDR3 DNA sequence: TGTGCCAGCAGCTTAGGGAGCGGGTTGGGCTACGAGCAGTACTTC. The chain recombines TRBV7-6 with TRBJ2-7, with TRBD2 as a possible D gene (6 bases). The CDR3 spans 15 residues. CDR1 is SGHVS, CDR2 FNYEAQ, per germline. The germline V and J ends were trimmed by 1 base and 3 bases, with 13 bases remaining between them.